The subject of this entry is one T cell receptor (beta chain). What it binds is not known. Sequencing used immunoSEQ multiplex PCR; TCRdb keeps in-frame clones, though not all of them. In the table there are about 99,000 clones, approximately 88% of which are singletons. This entry is derived from a study of T cell responses to AZD1222 COVID-19 vaccine. Study information: Whether given at about 4 or about 12 weeks, second doses were pooled.

General study points: White British donors predominated, females outnumbered males, and clonal diversity was possibly underestimated. Only a handful of AZD1222 recipients tested seropositive at baseline.

V dropped 4 bases and J dropped 6; count of bases not matched to a gene: 6. The germline CDR1 and CDR2 sequences are SGHRS and YFSETQ. This CDR3 is built from 15 residues. The V gene is TRBV5-1, the J gene TRBJ1-4; TRBD1 agrees at 10 bases. Sequenced here: peripheral blood, sampled on day 0 of AZD1222 vaccination. The TCR was taken from an adult in good health. CDR3 sequence (DNA): TGCGCCAGCAGCAGATCCGGGACAGGGGATGAAAAACTGTTTTTT. Its protein product is CASSRSGTGDEKLFF.